This T cell receptor (beta chain) came from a study of T cell changes during pregnancy in multiple sclerosis. Repertoires were generated with immunoSEQ multiplex PCR, while TCRdb's copy carries only in-frame clones and drops some. This table has 70,000 to 90,000 clones, about 89% appearing once. CDR1 and CDR2 from the germline V gene are KGHSH and LQKENI. Between the trimmed V and J ends, which lost 3 bases and 4 bases, there was a span of 12 bases. The CDR3 has 14 residues. This sample comprised PBMCs, obtained in the first trimester of pregnancy. This chain joins TRBV18 and TRBJ1-2; D is undetermined. The origin of this receptor is a female donor in good health, serving as a control in a pregnancy study. Some clones in this sample may be carry-over from other donors' samples. CDR3 sequence reads: CASSPPEGSYGYTF. CDR3 DNA sequence: TGTGCCAGCTCACCCCCAGAGGGTAGCTATGGCTACACCTTC.